The next 8 T cell receptor beta chains were all read from a single sample in a study of T cell changes during pregnancy in multiple sclerosis. Data came from immunoSEQ multiplex PCR; TCRdb stores just in-frame clones and leaves some out. The sample yields over 100,000 clones, about 94% seen once. The sample here was peripheral blood, taken in the third trimester of pregnancy. Receptor source: a female donor with multiple sclerosis, enrolled in a pregnancy study.

The chain recombines TRBV10-3 with TRBJ2-6; D ambiguous. V gave up 3 bases and J gave up 0 bases, with 12 bases separating them. Germline loops: CDR1 ENHRY, CDR2 SYGVKD. The CDR3 runs to 17 residues. CDR3: CAISDPWASSGANVLTF. Written as DNA, the CDR3 is TGTGCCATCAGTGACCCCTGGGCGAGCTCTGGGGCCAACGTCCTGACTTTC.

The chain recombines TRBV6-6 with TRBJ2-1; D may be TRBD2 (5 bases). CDR3 length: 13 amino acids. The germline V gene encodes CDR1 MNHNY and CDR2 SVGAGI (reference sequence). V lost 0 bases and J 9 bases, leaving 9 bases between the germline ends. The CDR3 spells CASSYSNGIEQFF. The CDR3 DNA reads TGTGCCAGCAGTTACTCGAACGGGATTGAGCAGTTCTTC.

The rearrangement joins TRBV27 to TRBJ2-1; 9 nucleotides align to TRBD2. With 0 bases clipped from V and 7 bases from J, the junction kept 7 bases outside the gene matches. The CDR3 length is 16 residues. Per the germline V gene, CDR1 is MNHEY and CDR2 is SMNVEV (reference sequence). CDR3 sequence: CASSLSGRGGRNEQFF. The CDR3 nucleotides are TGTGCCAGCAGTTTATCCGGGCGGGGGGGCCGGAATGAGCAGTTCTTC.

The genes are TRBV18 and TRBJ1-3; unclear D gene. With 3 bases removed from V and 1 base from J, the gap between germline ends came to 13 bases. The CDR3 runs to 16 residues. In germline, CDR1 is KGHSH, CDR2 LQKENI. The CDR3 loop is CASSPSLGGSGNTIYF. In DNA, the CDR3 is TGTGCCAGCTCACCCTCCCTAGGAGGGTCTGGAAACACCATATATTTT.

The CDR3 sequence is CASSYGRSLNTEAFF. As DNA, the CDR3 is TGTGCCAGCAGTTACGGAAGGAGCTTGAACACTGAAGCTTTCTTT. The chain employs TRBV6-5 and TRBJ1-1, with D uncertain. Germline CDR1 and CDR2: MNHEY and SVGAGI. V was clipped by 2 bases and J by 0 bases, with 10 bases between them. This CDR3 is 15 amino acids long.

In its sample, this clone was seen a few times. The V and J genes are TRBV11-2 and TRBJ1-1; 8 bases map to TRBD1. After removal of 5 bases from V and 4 bases from J, the junction contained 3 bases not matched to a gene. The CDR3 extends over 13 amino acids. Looked up from germline, CDR1 is SGHAT and CDR2 is FQNNGV. The CDR3 is CASSADRGTEAFF. Written as DNA, the CDR3 is TGTGCCAGCAGCGCCGACAGGGGCACTGAAGCTTTCTTT.

The rearrangement joins TRBV9 to TRBJ2-3; 9 positions match TRBD2. The CDR3 consists of 16 residues. The V and J ends lost 0 bases and 4 bases, in that order; junction bases with no gene match: 6. The V gene's germline CDR1 is SGDLS and CDR2 YYNGEE. The chain's CDR3 is CASSVERGAHPDTQYF. The CDR3 nucleotides are TGTGCCAGCAGCGTAGAGCGGGGGGCGCACCCAGATACGCAGTATTTT.

This chain joins TRBV9 and TRBJ2-5; 11 bases are a match to TRBD1. The J segment lost 2 bases and the V segment lost 3 bases, leaving 6 bases of the junction unmatched. Per germline, CDR1 SGDLS and CDR2 YYNGEE. This CDR3 is 16 amino acids long. CDR3 region: CASSERDRGFQETQYF. CDR3 DNA: TGTGCCAGCAGCGAACGGGACAGGGGGTTTCAAGAGACCCAGTACTTC.